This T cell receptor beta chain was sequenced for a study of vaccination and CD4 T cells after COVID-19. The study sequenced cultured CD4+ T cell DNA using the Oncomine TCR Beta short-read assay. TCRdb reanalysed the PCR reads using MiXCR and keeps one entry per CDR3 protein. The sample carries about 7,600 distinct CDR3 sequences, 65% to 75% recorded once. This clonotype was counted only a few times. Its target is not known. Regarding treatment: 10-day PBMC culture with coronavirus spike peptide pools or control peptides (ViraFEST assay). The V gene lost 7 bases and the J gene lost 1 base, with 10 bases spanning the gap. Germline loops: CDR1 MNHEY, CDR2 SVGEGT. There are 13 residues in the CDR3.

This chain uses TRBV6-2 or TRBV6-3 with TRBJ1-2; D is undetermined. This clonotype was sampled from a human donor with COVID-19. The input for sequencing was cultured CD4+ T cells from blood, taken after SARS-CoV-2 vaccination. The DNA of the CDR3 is TGTGCCAGCACCGACGGTGGTAACTATGGCTACACCTTC. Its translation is CASTDGGNYGYTF.